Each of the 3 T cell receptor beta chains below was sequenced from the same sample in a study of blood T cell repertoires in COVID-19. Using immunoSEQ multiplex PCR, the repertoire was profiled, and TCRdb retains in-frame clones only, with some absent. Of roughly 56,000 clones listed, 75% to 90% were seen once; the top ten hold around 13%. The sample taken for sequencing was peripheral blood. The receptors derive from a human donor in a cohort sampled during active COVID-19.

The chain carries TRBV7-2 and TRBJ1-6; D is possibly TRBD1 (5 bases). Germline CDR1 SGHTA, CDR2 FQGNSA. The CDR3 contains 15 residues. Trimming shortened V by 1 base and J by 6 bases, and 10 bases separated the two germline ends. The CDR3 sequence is CASSLGQGPNSPLHF. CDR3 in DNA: TGTGCCAGCAGCTTAGGGCAGGGCCCTAATTCACCCCTCCACTTT.

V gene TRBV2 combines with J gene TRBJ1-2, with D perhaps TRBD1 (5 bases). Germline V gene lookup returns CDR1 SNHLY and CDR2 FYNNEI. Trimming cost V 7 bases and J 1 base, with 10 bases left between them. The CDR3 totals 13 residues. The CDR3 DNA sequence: TGTGCCAGCACGGTCCAGGGTAACTATGGCTACACCTTC. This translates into CASTVQGNYGYTF.

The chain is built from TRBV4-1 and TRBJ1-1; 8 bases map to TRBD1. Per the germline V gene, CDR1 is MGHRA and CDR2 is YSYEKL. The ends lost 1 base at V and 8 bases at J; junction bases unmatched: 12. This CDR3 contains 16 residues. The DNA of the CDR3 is TGCGCCAGCAGCCAAGTATTCCCTCAGGGGGCGCCGGAAGCTTTCTTT. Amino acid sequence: CASSQVFPQGAPEAFF.